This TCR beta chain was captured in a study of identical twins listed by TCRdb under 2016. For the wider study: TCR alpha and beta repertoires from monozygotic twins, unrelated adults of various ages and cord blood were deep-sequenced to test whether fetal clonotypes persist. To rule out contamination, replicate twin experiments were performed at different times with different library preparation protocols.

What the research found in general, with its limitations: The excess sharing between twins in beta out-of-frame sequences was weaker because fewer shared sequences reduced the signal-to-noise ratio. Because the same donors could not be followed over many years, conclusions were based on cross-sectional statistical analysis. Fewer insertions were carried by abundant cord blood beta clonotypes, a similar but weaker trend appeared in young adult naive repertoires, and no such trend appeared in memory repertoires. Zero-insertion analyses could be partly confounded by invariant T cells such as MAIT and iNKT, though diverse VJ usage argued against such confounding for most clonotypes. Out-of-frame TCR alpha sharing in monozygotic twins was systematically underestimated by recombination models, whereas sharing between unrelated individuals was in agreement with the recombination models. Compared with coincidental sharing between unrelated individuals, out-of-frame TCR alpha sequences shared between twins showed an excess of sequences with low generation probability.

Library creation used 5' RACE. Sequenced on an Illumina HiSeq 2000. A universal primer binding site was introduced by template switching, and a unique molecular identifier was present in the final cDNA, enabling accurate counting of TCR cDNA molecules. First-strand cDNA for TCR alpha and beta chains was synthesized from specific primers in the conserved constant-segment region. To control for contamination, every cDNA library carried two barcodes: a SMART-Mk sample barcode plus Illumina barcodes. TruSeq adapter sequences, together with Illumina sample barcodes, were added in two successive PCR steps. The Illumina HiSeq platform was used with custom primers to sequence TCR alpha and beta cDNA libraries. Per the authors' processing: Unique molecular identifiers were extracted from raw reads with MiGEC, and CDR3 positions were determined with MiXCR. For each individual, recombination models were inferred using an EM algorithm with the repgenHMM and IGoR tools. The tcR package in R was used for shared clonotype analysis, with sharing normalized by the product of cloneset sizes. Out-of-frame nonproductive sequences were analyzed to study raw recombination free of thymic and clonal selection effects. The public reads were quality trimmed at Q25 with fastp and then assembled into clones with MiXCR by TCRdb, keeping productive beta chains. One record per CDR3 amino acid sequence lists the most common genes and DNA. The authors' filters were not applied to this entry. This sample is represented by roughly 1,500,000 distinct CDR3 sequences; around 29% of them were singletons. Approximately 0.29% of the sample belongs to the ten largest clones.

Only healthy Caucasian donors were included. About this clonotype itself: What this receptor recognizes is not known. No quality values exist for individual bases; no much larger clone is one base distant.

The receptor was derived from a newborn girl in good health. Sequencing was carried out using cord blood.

The DNA sequence reads TGCAGTGCTAGGACTAGTAAGCCCTCCTACGAGCAGTACTTC. Its protein reads: CSARTSKPSYEQYF. The chain was built from TRBV20-1 and TRBJ2-7, with TRBD2 perhaps the D gene, on 6 matching bases. The CDR3 contains 14 residues, cysteine and phenylalanine counted. Only the CDR3 part of the read is kept: 42 bases, read in frame from the first base. Trimming at the junction amounts to 3 bases on V and 0 bases on J, and the germline ends lie 12 bases apart. The germline V gene (reference sequence) yields DFQATT for CDR1 and SNEGSKA for CDR2.